Each of the 7 T cell receptor beta chains below was sequenced from the same sample in a study of blood T cell repertoires in COVID-19. Generated by immunoSEQ multiplex PCR, the TCRdb table keeps only in-frame clones and is missing some. This table holds under 200,000 clones, roughly 85% found once. The sample taken for sequencing was peripheral blood. Every receptor here comes from a woman in her 50s with COVID-19, enrolled during active disease.

The V and J genes are TRBV10-1 and TRBJ2-7; tentative D call: TRBD2 (5 bases). Germline CDR1 is WNHNN and CDR2 is SYGVQD (reference sequence). This CDR3 spans 13 amino acids. Trimming cost V 3 bases and J 3 bases, with 9 bases left between them. The CDR3 region is CASSEGGLYEQYF. In nucleotides, the CDR3 is TGCGCCAGCAGTGAAGGCGGGCTCTACGAGCAGTACTTC.

This chain connects TRBV19 to TRBJ2-1, with 7 bases aligning to TRBD2. In germline, CDR1 is LNHDA, CDR2 SQIVND (reference sequence). The CDR3 totals 16 residues. V lost 2 bases to trimming and J lost 1 base; unmatched junction nucleotides: 5. CDR3 DNA: TGTGCCAGTAGTATAAGGGCGGGGGTATCCTACAATGAGCAGTTCTTC. It translates to CASSIRAGVSYNEQFF.

The chain combines TRBV7-2 with TRBJ1-3; D gene uncertain. Germline CDR1 SGHTA, CDR2 FQGNSA. Trimming took off 4 bases at V and 5 bases at J, with 9 bases between the two ends. The CDR3 spans 13 residues. The DNA of the CDR3 is TGTGCCAGCAGCTACGGGGTTAGAAACACCATATATTTT. It codes for CASSYGVRNTIYF.

This chain links TRBV4-1 with TRBJ1-1, with D possibly matching TRBD1 (6 bases). Trimming left V 1 base short and J 11 bases short, with 14 bases between. Germline assignment: CDR1 MGHRA and CDR2 YSYEKL. This CDR3 has 13 amino acids. The CDR3 spells CASSQADRLWAFF. The CDR3 DNA sequence: TGCGCCAGCAGCCAAGCCGACAGGCTATGGGCTTTCTTT.

The chain employs TRBV6-5 and TRBJ2-2, with 9 bases identical to TRBD2. With V trimmed by 2 bases and J by 6 bases, 7 bases remained unmatched. CDR1 MNHEY and CDR2 SVGAGI come from the germline V gene. The CDR3 extends over 16 amino acids. The CDR3 DNA reads as TGTGCCAGCAGTTACGAAGGGACTAGCCCGGCCGGGGAGCTGTTTTTT. Its protein product is CASSYEGTSPAGELFF.

The CDR3 DNA follows: TGTGCCAGCAGTTTCCAGGGAAGCGGCTACACCTTC. It translates to CASSFQGSGYTF. The chain is built from TRBV12-3 or TRBV12-4 and TRBJ1-2; TRBD1 is a possible D gene (5 bases). The length of the CDR3 is 12 residues. V lost 3 bases and J lost 8, with 10 bases in between.

The rearrangement uses TRBV2 and TRBJ2-7; no definite D call. V shed 4 bases and J shed 0 bases, with 4 bases lying between them. CDR1 is SNHLY and CDR2 is FYNNEI in the germline V gene. The CDR3 has 12 amino acids. The CDR3 reads CASSGYSYEQYF. The CDR3 bases are TGTGCCAGCAGTGGCTACTCCTACGAGCAGTACTTC.